This T cell receptor beta chain was captured by sequencing in a study of Ad26.COV2.S vaccination and SARS-CoV-2 variants (dated by TCRdb to 2020 to 2023). Study-wide context: Vaccine-arm donors came from COV1001, a multicentre, randomized, double-blind, placebo-controlled phase I-IIa trial of Ad26.COV2.S in healthy adults. Ad26.COV2.S was given intramuscularly at 5x10^10 or 1x10^11 viral particles, as a single shot or as two shots 56 days apart. The specificity and breadth of SARS-CoV-2-reactive T cell receptors after Ad26.COV2.S vaccination were assessed by TCRbeta repertoire sequencing. The TCR-sequenced set comprised around 32 samples: around 20 Ad26.COV2.S vaccine recipients, 5 placebo recipients and 8 SARS-CoV-2 convalescent individuals. Participants in the trial were split at random into five groups of five each, receiving low-dose or high-dose Ad26.COV2.S once or twice, or else placebo on both occasions. Throughout the experiments and outcome assessment, investigators stayed blinded to trial group allocation. On the study overall, not on this receptor specifically: The authors noted that total T cell responses may have been underestimated by the TCR breadth and depth analyses. After vaccination, spike-specific CD8+ and CD4+ T cell responses were reported to show substantial breadth. Higher spike-specific TCR breadth was observed in Ad26.COV2.S recipients than in placebo recipients (P = 0.0014). Vaccine and placebo recipients had similar non-spike TCR breadth, a finding consistent with the vaccine containing only spike. The study lacked the statistical power to compare responses across vaccine doses or regimens.

From the germline V gene (reference sequence), CDR1 is SEHNR and CDR2 is FQNEAQ. The V and J ends are trimmed by 5 bases and 3 bases, leaving 4 bases between them. Including the terminal cysteine and phenylalanine, the CDR3 comprises 11 residues. The retained sequence is limited to the CDR3, 33 bases, with the frame set at the first base. The treatment or condition label, as the study defines it: 19 received Ad26.COV2.S at low or high dose, single or two shots; 5 received placebo; per-sample allocation not given. Repertoires of vaccine and placebo recipients were sequenced from samples collected on day 63 after the first injection. In Cohort 1b, fewer than 30 adults aged 18-55 years were enrolled at a single site in Boston, USA, between 29 July and 7 August 2020. Ad26.COV2.S consisted of a replication-incompetent adenovirus type 26 vector by which a prefusion-stabilized SARS-CoV-2 spike protein from the original Wuhan strain was expressed.

Details on this clone: Its antigen is unknown. No base qualities exist here, and no much larger clone lies one base off it.

The immunoSEQ Assay was the method used to sequence TCRbeta CDR3 regions. After extraction, genomic DNA underwent amplification by bias-controlled multiplex PCR, followed by high-throughput sequencing. The study's own analysis went as follows. To quantify the absolute abundance of each unique TCRbeta CDR3 region, sequences were collapsed and filtered. Usable DNA was measured by amplifying reference genes present in all nucleated cells, and TCRbeta template counts were normalized to that usable DNA to estimate T cell fraction. Repertoire TCRs were annotated as SARS-CoV-2-specific when V gene, CDR3 amino acid sequence and J gene were exactly matched to a known reactive TCR set. The reference SARS-CoV-2 TCR set was derived from MIRA and filtered for enrichment in COVID-19-positive ImmuneCODE repertoires, a step that removed public or cross-reactive TCRs. Based on the MIRA antigens, annotated TCRs were further analysed at the level of specific ORF or position within ORF. Breadth was defined as annotated unique rearrangements over total unique productive rearrangements; depth was the summed frequency of those rearrangements. TCR breadth was compared between groups using two-sided Wilcoxon rank-sum tests. This immuneACCESS table, as held by TCRdb, lists in-frame sequences with V and J called but not all clones. Of the missing ones, under half trace to an unresolved V gene in checked studies; the others have no known cause. V and J calls and clone size are those listed in that table; D and trimming were worked out from the DNA. Recorded for this sample are roughly 350,000 clones; approximately 90% of them occurred a single time. The ten largest clones take up roughly 6% of the sample.

The sample consisted of peripheral blood, taken in a trial of Ad26.COV2.S vaccine versus placebo. The receptor was derived from a person aged 18-65 years who received the Ad26.COV2.S COVID-19 vaccine or a placebo. The sequence is built from TRBV7-9 and TRBJ1-1; too little of a D gene remains to name it. The sequenced DNA is TGTGCCAGCAGCCTAGACACTGAAGCTTTCTTT. This gives the protein CASSLDTEAFF.